The rows below give T cell receptor beta chains drawn from one sample of a study of blood T cell repertoires in COVID-19. Profiled with immunoSEQ multiplex PCR; TCRdb holds only in-frame clones, not every one. The repertoire includes more than 400,000 clones, 75% to 90% of them detected once, and about 0.65% sits in the top ten. The specimen sequenced was PBMCs or T cells enriched from blood (not recorded which). These receptors came from a woman under 30 who had recovered from COVID-19. The CDR3 runs from the conserved cysteine through the conserved F or W. D genes are given only for firm matches. Part of the rows lack a size; the others show once, few, many or a class for expanded clones.

d_call clone_size j_call v_call cdr3_nt cdr3_aa
- - TRBJ2-3 TRBV2 TGTGCCAGCAGAGGGGCCCCCACAGATACGCAGTATTTT CASRGAPTDTQYF
TRBD1 few TRBJ1-5 TRBV19 TGTGCCAGTAGAACACAGGGGTCAAGCCAGCCCCAGCATTTT CASRTQGSSQPQHF
- - TRBJ1-1 TRBV5-1 TGCGCCAGCAGAGTCCGGGTGAACACTGAAGCTTTCTTT CASRVRVNTEAFF
- few TRBJ2-7 TRBV3-1/TRBV3-2 TGTGCCAGCAGCCCAAGCAGGGCTCGGGAGCAGTACTTC CASSPSRAREQYF
TRBD1 - TRBJ1-1 TRBV6-5 TGTGCCAGCAGTATAGACAGGGGCGGAGGTGAAGCTTTCTTT CASSIDRGGGEAFF
TRBD1 - TRBJ1-5 TRBV5-6 TGTGCCAGCAGCATACAGGGGAGTCAGCCCCAGCATTTT CASSIQGSQPQHF
TRBD1 - TRBJ1-5 TRBV7-8 TGTGCCAGCAGCTATAACGAGGGGGCAAGTCAGCCCCAGCATTTT CASSYNEGASQPQHF
- - TRBJ1-1 TRBV4-1 TGCGCCAGCAGATTACCAGGAAGGAACACTGAAGCTTTCTTT CASRLPGRNTEAFF
- - TRBJ1-1 TRBV29-1 TGCAGCGTTGAGACGGGAAACACTGAAGCTTTCTTT CSVETGNTEAFF
TRBD2 - TRBJ2-5 TRBV7-6 TGTGCCAGCAGCCCCCGGGGGGGAACCTACCAAGAGACCCAGTACTTC CASSPRGGTYQETQYF
- - TRBJ2-7 TRBV11-1 TGTGCCAGCAGCTTAGGGCAGGGCCTGTGGGAGCAGTACTTC CASSLGQGLWEQYF
- - TRBJ1-6 TRBV5-5 TGTGCCAGCAGCTTGGGGACTCCCTCCTCACCCCTCCACTTT CASSLGTPSSPLHF
- - TRBJ2-5 TRBV6-5 TGTGCCAGCAGTTACCGGGACACCCGAGAGACCCAGTACTTC CASSYRDTRETQYF
- once TRBJ1-5 TRBV28 TGTGCCAGCAGTTTAAGCTCCAGGGATCAGCCCCAGCATTTT CASSLSSRDQPQHF
TRBD2 - TRBJ2-3 TRBV9 TGTGCCAGCAGCGTGACTAGCGATGCAGATACGCAGTATTTT CASSVTSDADTQYF
TRBD1 - TRBJ1-2 TRBV7-8 TGTGCCAGCAGCTTATACGGGACCGGACAGGGCGACTATGGCTACACCTTC CASSLYGTGQGDYGYTF
- - TRBJ1-1 TRBV9 TGTGCCAGCAGCGTAGAATGGCGGGGGGAGAACACTGAAGCTTTCTTT CASSVEWRGENTEAFF
- - TRBJ2-5 TRBV7-9 TGTGCCAGCCTCAACCAGGGCATTGGGACCCAGTACTTC CASLNQGIGTQYF
TRBD1 - TRBJ1-1 TRBV19 TGTGCCACCAGACAGGGGAACACTGAAGCTTTCTTT CATRQGNTEAFF
TRBD1 - TRBJ1-1 TRBV19 TGTGCCAGTAGTGCATGGTCCGGGACAGGGGAGTCGAACACTGAAGCTTTCTTT CASSAWSGTGESNTEAFF
TRBD1 - TRBJ1-1 TRBV11-2 TGTGCCAGCAGCACCGACAGGGCTATCGATGCTTTCTTT CASSTDRAIDAFF
TRBD1 - TRBJ2-1 TRBV6-4 TGTGCCAGCAGTGAACACCTAGACAGGGGAAATGAGCAGTTCTTC CASSEHLDRGNEQFF
TRBD1 - TRBJ2-1 TRBV7-9 TGTGCCAGCAGCTTATTGGAGGGACAGGGGGCTAAGGAGCAGTTCTTC CASSLLEGQGAKEQFF
- - TRBJ2-5 TRBV7-8 TGTGCCAGCAGCTACCGGACTATCTCAGAGACCCAGTACTTC CASSYRTISETQYF
TRBD1 - TRBJ2-1 TRBV5-1 TGCGCCAGCAGCTGGACAGGGGACAATGAGCAGTTCTTC CASSWTGDNEQFF
TRBD1 - TRBJ1-1 TRBV5-1 TGCGCCAGCAGCTTGGCCGATTTAATGGACAGGGGTAACACTGAAGCTTTCTTT CASSLADLMDRGNTEAFF
TRBD2 - TRBJ2-1 TRBV20-1 TGCAGTGCTAGTACCGGGACTAGCTTGGGGGAGCAGTTCTTC CSASTGTSLGEQFF
- - TRBJ1-1 TRBV15 TGTGCCACCAGCAGAGATTTGGGACATAAGAACACTGAAGCTTTCTTT CATSRDLGHKNTEAFF
- once TRBJ2-7 TRBV12-3/TRBV12-4 TGTGCCAGCAGTCCCCGTTACGAGCAGTACTTC CASSPRYEQYF
- - TRBJ1-2 TRBV11-2 TGTGCCAGCAGCTTCTCTCCACGGGGAGTTGGCTATGGCTACACCTTC CASSFSPRGVGYGYTF
TRBD2 - TRBJ2-5 TRBV30 TGTGCCTGGAGTGAATTAGCGGGGATTAATCAAGAGACCCAGTACTTC CAWSELAGINQETQYF
TRBD1 - TRBJ1-2 TRBV18 TGTGCCAGCGCCTGGGGGGACAGCCGTTACTACTATGGCTACACCTTC CASAWGDSRYYYGYTF
- - TRBJ1-6 TRBV2 TGTGCCAGCAGTACCGATGAGGGCAATTCACCCCTCCACTTT CASSTDEGNSPLHF
- - TRBJ1-4 TRBV18 TGTGCCAGCTCGCTTGGACAAACCGACGGTGAAAAACTGTTTTTT CASSLGQTDGEKLFF
TRBD1 - TRBJ1-1 TRBV18 TGTGCCAGCTCACCACGGGTCGACAGGGGCCCTGAAGCTTTCTTT CASSPRVDRGPEAFF
- - TRBJ2-1 TRBV19 TGTGCCAGTAGTGGCCGGGGAGCCCCATCGGGGAATGAGCAGTTCTTC CASSGRGAPSGNEQFF
- - TRBJ2-3 TRBV11-2 TGTGCCAGCAGCTTAGGGGGCGCCATATCGGTCACAGATACGCAGTATTTT CASSLGGAISVTDTQYF
TRBD2 - TRBJ2-7 TRBV9 TGTGCCAGCAGCGCTCGGACTAGCAGGGAGCAGTACTTC CASSARTSREQYF
- - TRBJ2-7 TRBV2 TGTGCCAGCAGTCGACAGGTTTACGAGCAGTACTTC CASSRQVYEQYF
TRBD1 - TRBJ1-1 TRBV7-9 TGTGCCAGCACCCAGGACAGGGGCCAAATGAACACTGAAGCTTTCTTT CASTQDRGQMNTEAFF
- - TRBJ2-3 TRBV7-2 TGTGCCAGCAGCCGACCAACAGGGGATACGCAGTATTTT CASSRPTGDTQYF
- - TRBJ1-2 TRBV5-8 TGTGCCAGCAGCCCTCCTGCGAGAACCTATGGCTACACCTTC CASSPPARTYGYTF
TRBD1 once TRBJ1-5 TRBV6-5 TGTGCCAGCAGTTACAACCGGGACAGAGGTCAGCCCCAGCATTTT CASSYNRDRGQPQHF
- - TRBJ2-7 TRBV30 TGTGCCTGGAGTATAAGGGGCCTCGAGCAGTACTTC CAWSIRGLEQYF
TRBD1 - TRBJ2-5 TRBV11-3 TGTGCCAGCAGCGAAGACAGGGGGCGTGGAGAGACCCAGTACTTC CASSEDRGRGETQYF
TRBD1 - TRBJ2-7 TRBV5-6 TGTGCCAGCAGCTTTATAGACGAGGGACAGGGTGTGAGTGAGCAGTACTTC CASSFIDEGQGVSEQYF
- - TRBJ1-2 TRBV2 TGTGCCAGCGGCAGGGAAGGGTATGGCTACACCTTC CASGREGYGYTF
- - TRBJ1-5 TRBV5-5 TGTGCCAGCCCTCGCCACGAGAATTATAGCAATCAGCCCCAGCATTTT CASPRHENYSNQPQHF
- - TRBJ1-1 TRBV30 TGTGCCTGGAGTGTAGGACTTAAGTTCACTGAAGCTTTCTTT CAWSVGLKFTEAFF
- once TRBJ2-3 TRBV5-1 TGCGCCAGCAGCTTGGGTGAGGGAAGCACAGATACGCAGTATTTT CASSLGEGSTDTQYF
- once TRBJ2-7 TRBV5-1 TGCGCCAGCAGCCGACCCTCGGGGGTCGAGCAGTACTTC CASSRPSGVEQYF
- - TRBJ1-1 TRBV6-1 TGTGCCAGCAGTGAAGTAGGAGGGGAGGTCGCTTTCTTT CASSEVGGEVAFF
TRBD2 once TRBJ2-1 TRBV15 TGTGCCACCAGCAGAGACGGGAGGGGCAATGAGCAGTTCTTC CATSRDGRGNEQFF
- - TRBJ1-2 TRBV6-5 TGTGCCAGCAGTTACGGGCGACACGGCTATGGCTACACCTTC CASSYGRHGYGYTF
- once TRBJ1-1 TRBV5-1 TGCGCCAGCAGCCAACCGTCAGGGAACACTGAAGCTTTCTTT CASSQPSGNTEAFF